The subject of this entry is one T cell receptor beta chain. Only in-frame clones appear in the TCRdb table, and some are missing; sequencing was by immunoSEQ multiplex PCR. Seen here are about 2.4 million clones, approximately 94% observed once, and the top ten hold 0.13% to 0.15%. Splitting the CD4+ cells yielded a CD45RA+ naive subset and a CD45RA-negative memory subset. These data come from a study of shared clonotypes between healthy human individuals. Overall study context: A donor's plate count was three for CD4 naive and three for CD4 memory; CD8 naive had two and CD8 memory one.

The sequence was collected from a man younger than 35 in good health. Material: naive CD4+ T cells sorted from blood. Subset denoted: CD45RA+ positively selected.

Written as DNA, the CDR3 is TGTGCCAGCAGCAACGATCAGGGGAGTGAGCAGTTCTTC. Translated, it gives CASSNDQGSEQFF. The V call is TRBV7-3, the J call TRBJ2-1; D is perhaps TRBD1 (6 bases). Germline loops: CDR1 SGHTA, CDR2 FQGTGA. The ends were cut back, 5 bases at V and 9 bases at J, with 14 bases in the middle. CDR3 length: 13 residues.